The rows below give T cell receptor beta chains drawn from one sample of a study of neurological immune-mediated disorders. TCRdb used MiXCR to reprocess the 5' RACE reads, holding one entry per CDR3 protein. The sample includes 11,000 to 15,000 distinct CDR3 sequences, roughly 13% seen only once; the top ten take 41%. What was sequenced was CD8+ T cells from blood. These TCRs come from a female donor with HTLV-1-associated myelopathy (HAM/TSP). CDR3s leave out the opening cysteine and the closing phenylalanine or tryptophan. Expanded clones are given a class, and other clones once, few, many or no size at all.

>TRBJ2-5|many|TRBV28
ASRLGQGGQETQY
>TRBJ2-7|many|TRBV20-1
SARDLTAMIYEQY
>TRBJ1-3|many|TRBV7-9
ASSTGQSSGNTIY
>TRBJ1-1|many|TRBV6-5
ASRSLGPNTEAF
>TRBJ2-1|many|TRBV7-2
ASRDLRGGTWDEQF
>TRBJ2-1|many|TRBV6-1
ASRGGFNSYNEQF
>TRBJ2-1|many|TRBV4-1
ASSLGAFQF
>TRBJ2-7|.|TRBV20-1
SARDMVHYEQY
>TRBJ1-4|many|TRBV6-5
ASWTATNEKLF
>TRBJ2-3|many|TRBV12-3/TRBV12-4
ASSSRLAGTDTQY
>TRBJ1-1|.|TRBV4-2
ASSQWGDMMGTEAF
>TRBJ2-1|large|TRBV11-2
ASSLGTSGGQF
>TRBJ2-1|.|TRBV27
ASSYGAYYNEQF
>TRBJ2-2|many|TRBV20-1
SVDFPNTGELF
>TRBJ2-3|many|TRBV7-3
ASRFRGTSTDTQY
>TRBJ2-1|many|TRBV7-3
ASSLISGLAKSSYNEQF
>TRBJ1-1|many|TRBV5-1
ASSLGTENTEAF
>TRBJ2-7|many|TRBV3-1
ASSPLDRSIYEQY
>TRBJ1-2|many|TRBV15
ATSLKDSPYGYT
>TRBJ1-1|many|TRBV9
ASSGGGLDTEAF
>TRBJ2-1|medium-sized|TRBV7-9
ASSFLETGYNEQF
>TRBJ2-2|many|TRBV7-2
ASRTGGTGELF
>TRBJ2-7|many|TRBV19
ASSIRRGRAYEQY
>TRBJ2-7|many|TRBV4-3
ASSQAAGGHGSYEQY
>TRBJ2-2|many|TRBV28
ASRGGTRNTGELF
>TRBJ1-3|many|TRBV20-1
SASSWTAAGNTIY
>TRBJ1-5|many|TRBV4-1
ASSQAPGQGANQPQH
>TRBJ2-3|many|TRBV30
AWSFLATGAFGDTQY
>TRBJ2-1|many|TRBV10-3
ATKGPNVNEQF
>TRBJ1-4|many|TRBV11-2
ASSLAGGEVEKLF
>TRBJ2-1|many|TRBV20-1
SASIAGEYNEQF
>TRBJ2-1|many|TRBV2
ASRGPGLPYNEQF
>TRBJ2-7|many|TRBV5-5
ASSPGQGATYEQY
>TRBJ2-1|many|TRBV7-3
ASSLGSRGNPYNEQF
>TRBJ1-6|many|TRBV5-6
ASSPRGAPYSPLH
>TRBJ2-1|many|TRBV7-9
ASSLAQGSSYNEQF
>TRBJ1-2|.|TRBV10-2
ASSESWTGNYGYT